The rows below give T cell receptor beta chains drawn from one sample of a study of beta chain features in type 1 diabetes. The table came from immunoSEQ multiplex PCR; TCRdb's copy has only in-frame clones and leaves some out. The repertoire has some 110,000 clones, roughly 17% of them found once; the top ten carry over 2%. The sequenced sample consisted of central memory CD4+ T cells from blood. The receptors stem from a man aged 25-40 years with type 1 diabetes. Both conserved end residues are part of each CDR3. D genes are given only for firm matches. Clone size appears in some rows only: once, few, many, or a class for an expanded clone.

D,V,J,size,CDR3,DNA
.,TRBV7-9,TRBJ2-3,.,CASSPRGPDTQYF,TGTGCCAGCAGCCCCCGCGGTCCAGATACGCAGTATTTT
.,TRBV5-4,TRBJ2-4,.,CASSALGSGKNIQYF,TGTGCCAGCAGCGCGCTGGGTTCAGGCAAAAACATTCAGTACTTC
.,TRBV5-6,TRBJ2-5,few,CASSAGPIETQYF,TGTGCCAGCAGCGCGGGACCGATAGAGACCCAGTACTTC
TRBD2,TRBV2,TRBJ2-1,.,CASKSEASGGARSEQFF,TGTGCCAGCAAGTCGGAGGCTAGCGGGGGGGCGCGGAGTGAGCAGTTCTTC
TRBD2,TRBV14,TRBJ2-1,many,CASSQVGGGHNEQFF,TGTGCCAGCAGCCAAGTTGGCGGGGGGCACAATGAGCAGTTCTTC
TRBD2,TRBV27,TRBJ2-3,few,CASSSRQRGGGDTQYF,TGTGCCAGCAGTTCGCGCCAGCGGGGGGGCGGAGATACGCAGTATTTT
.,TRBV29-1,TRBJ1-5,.,CSVGDSVSQPQHF,TGCAGCGTTGGCGACAGTGTATCTCAGCCCCAGCATTTT
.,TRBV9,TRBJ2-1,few,CASSVGGGSYNEQFF,TGTGCCAGCAGCGTAGGAGGGGGATCCTACAATGAGCAGTTCTTC
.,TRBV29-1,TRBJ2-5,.,CSVYGGGMWVQYF,TGCAGCGTTTACGGCGGTGGGATGTGGGTCCAGTACTTC
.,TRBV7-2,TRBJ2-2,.,CASSSQGVPGELFF,TGTGCCAGCAGCTCCCAAGGGGTCCCCGGGGAGCTGTTTTTT
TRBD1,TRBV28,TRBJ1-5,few,CASREQGVNQPQHF,TGTGCCAGCAGGGAACAGGGGGTCAATCAGCCCCAGCATTTT
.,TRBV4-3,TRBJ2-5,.,CASSQERRGRGETQYF,TGCGCCAGCAGCCAAGAACGGCGGGGGCGCGGAGAGACCCAGTACTTC
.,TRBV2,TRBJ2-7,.,CASSAQLTYEQYF,TGTGCCAGCAGTGCCCAGCTCACCTACGAGCAGTACTTC
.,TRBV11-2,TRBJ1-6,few,CASSRNNSPLHF,TGTGCCAGCAGCCGAAACAATTCACCCCTCCACTTT
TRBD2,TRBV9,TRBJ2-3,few,CASSVDWGLAADTQYF,TGTGCCAGCAGCGTAGATTGGGGACTAGCCGCAGATACGCAGTATTTT
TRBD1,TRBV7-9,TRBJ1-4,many,CASSFGWTGGKIDEKLFF,TGTGCCAGCAGCTTCGGCTGGACAGGGGGAAAGATTGATGAAAAACTGTTTTTT
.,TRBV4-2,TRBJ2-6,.,CASSQDPSGGSGANVLTF,TGTGCCAGCAGCCAAGATCCCAGCGGAGGCTCTGGGGCCAACGTCCTGACTTTC
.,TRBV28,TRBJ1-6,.,CASSPLNSPLHF,TGTGCCAGCAGTCCATTAAATTCACCCCTCCACTTT
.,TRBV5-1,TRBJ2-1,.,CASSLALVRDLGHNEQFF,TGCGCCAGCAGCTTGGCCTTAGTGAGGGATCTCGGGCACAATGAGCAGTTCTTC
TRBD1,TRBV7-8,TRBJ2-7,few,CASSPGQGISYEQYF,TGTGCCAGCAGCCCGGGACAGGGGATTTCCTACGAGCAGTACTTC
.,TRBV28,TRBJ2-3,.,CASSFGARTDTQYF,TGTGCCAGCAGTTTCGGAGCCCGCACAGATACGCAGTATTTT
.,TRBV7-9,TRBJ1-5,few,CASSPGPYSNQPQHF,TGTGCCAGCAGCCCTGGCCCATATAGCAATCAGCCCCAGCATTTT
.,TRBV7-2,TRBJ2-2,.,CASSSGNTGELFF,TGTGCCAGCAGCTCCGGTAACACCGGGGAGCTGTTTTTT
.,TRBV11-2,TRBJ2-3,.,CASSLVRGSASTDTQYF,TGTGCCAGCAGCTTAGTAAGGGGCTCGGCTAGCACAGATACGCAGTATTTT
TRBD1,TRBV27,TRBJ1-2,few,CASSTRTGNYGYTF,TGTGCCAGCAGTACCAGGACAGGGAACTATGGCTACACCTTC
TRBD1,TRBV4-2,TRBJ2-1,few,CASSQGQGMNEQFF,TGTGCCAGCAGCCAGGGACAGGGGATGAATGAGCAGTTCTTC
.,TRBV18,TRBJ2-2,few,CASSPNTPDTGELFF,TGTGCCAGCTCACCTAATACTCCGGACACCGGGGAGCTGTTTTTT
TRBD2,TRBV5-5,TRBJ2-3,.,CASRPTGLADTDTQYF,TGTGCCAGCAGACCGACTGGACTAGCGGACACAGATACGCAGTATTTT
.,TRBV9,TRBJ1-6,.,CASSMQVFNSPLHF,TGTGCCAGCAGCATGCAAGTCTTTAATTCACCCCTCCACTTT
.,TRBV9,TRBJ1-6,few,CASAATDNSPLHF,TGTGCCAGCGCCGCCACGGATAATTCACCCCTCCACTTT
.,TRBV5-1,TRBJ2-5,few,CASSLIGTQETQYF,TGCGCCAGCAGCTTGATTGGAACCCAAGAGACCCAGTACTTC
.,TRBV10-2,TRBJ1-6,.,CASSWEPDSSYNSPLHF,TGCGCCAGCAGTTGGGAGCCAGACAGCTCCTATAATTCACCCCTCCACTTT
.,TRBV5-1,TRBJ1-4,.,CASSLLEGDEKLFF,TGCGCCAGCAGCCTGCTGGAAGGGGATGAAAAACTGTTTTTT
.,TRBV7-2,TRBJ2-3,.,CASSPRRGASDTQYF,TGTGCCAGCAGCCCACGCAGGGGGGCTTCAGATACGCAGTATTTT
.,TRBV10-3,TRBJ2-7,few,CAISEGQDTTREQYF,TGTGCCATCAGTGAGGGGCAGGACACTACACGGGAGCAGTACTTC
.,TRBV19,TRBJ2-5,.,CASSMVSETQYF,TGTGCCAGTAGTATGGTATCGGAGACCCAGTACTTC
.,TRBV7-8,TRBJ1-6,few,CASSFRASLYYNSPLHF,TGTGCCAGCAGCTTCAGGGCTTCGCTTTACTATAATTCACCCCTCCACTTT
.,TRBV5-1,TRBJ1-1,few,CASMGNTEAFF,TGCGCCAGCATGGGTAACACTGAAGCTTTCTTT
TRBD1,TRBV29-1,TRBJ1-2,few,CSVPGQGPNYGYTF,TGCAGCGTGCCGGGACAGGGCCCTAACTATGGCTACACCTTC
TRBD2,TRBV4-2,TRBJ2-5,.,CASSLGTSGQETQYF,TGTGCCAGCAGCCTGGGGACTAGCGGACAAGAGACCCAGTACTTC
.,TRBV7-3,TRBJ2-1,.,CASSLVGASSYNEQFF,TGTGCCAGCAGCTTAGTCGGCGCCAGCTCCTACAATGAGCAGTTCTTC
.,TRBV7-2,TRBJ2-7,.,CASSLAAVGARNEQYF,TGTGCCAGCAGCTTAGCTGCTGTGGGGGCAAGGAACGAGCAGTACTTC
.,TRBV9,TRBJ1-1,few,CASSPLGLNTEAFF,TGTGCCAGCAGCCCCCTAGGGTTGAACACTGAAGCTTTCTTT
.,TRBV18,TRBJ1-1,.,CASSPRPVENTEAFF,TGTGCCAGCTCACCACGTCCAGTCGAGAACACTGAAGCTTTCTTT
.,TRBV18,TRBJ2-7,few,CASSPRATMSSYEQYF,TGTGCCAGCTCACCAAGGGCCACGATGAGCTCCTACGAGCAGTACTTC
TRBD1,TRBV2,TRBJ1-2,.,CASVDRVINYGYTF,TGTGCCAGCGTAGACAGGGTGATTAACTATGGCTACACCTTC
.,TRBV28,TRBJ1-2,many,CASTQPQDNYGYTF,TGTGCCAGCACCCAACCACAGGATAACTATGGCTACACCTTC
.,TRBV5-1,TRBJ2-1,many,CASSPRISDEQFF,TGCGCCAGCAGCCCGAGGATAAGCGATGAGCAGTTCTTC
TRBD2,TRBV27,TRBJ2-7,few,CASTSGGAGEQYF,TGTGCCAGCACCTCGGGGGGGGCGGGCGAGCAGTACTTC
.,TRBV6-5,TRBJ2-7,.,CASSPDFSSYEQYF,TGTGCCAGCAGCCCGGACTTTAGCTCCTACGAGCAGTACTTC
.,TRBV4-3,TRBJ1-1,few,CASSARSLSVMNTEAFF,TGCGCCAGCAGCGCAAGATCCCTTAGCGTAATGAACACTGAAGCTTTCTTT
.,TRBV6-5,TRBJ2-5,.,CASSLEETQYF,TGTGCCAGCAGTTTGGAAGAGACCCAGTACTTC
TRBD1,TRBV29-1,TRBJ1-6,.,CSVSEGQANSPLHF,TGCAGCGTGAGCGAGGGACAGGCCAATTCACCCCTCCACTTT
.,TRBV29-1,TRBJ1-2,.,CSVGSGAHGGYTF,TGCAGCGTTGGATCCGGGGCCCATGGTGGCTACACCTTC
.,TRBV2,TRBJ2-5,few,CASNRAGGGETQYF,TGTGCCAGCAACCGGGCAGGGGGAGGAGAGACCCAGTACTTC